Listed below are T cell receptor beta chains from one sample, sequenced in a study of shared clonotypes between healthy human individuals. The repertoire was sequenced with immunoSEQ multiplex PCR; TCRdb's copy has only in-frame clones and lacks some. In the table there are approximately 500,000 clones, 60% to 80% of which are singletons. Sample: PBMCs. These receptor sequences come from a woman aged 40 to 50 in good health. Some clones in this sample may be carry-over from other donors' samples. Each CDR3 is given with its conserved first and last residue. D genes are given only for firm matches. Clone size appears in some rows only: once, few, many, or a class for an expanded clone.

size	V	D	J	DNA	CDR3
few	TRBV7-3	TRBD2	TRBJ2-1	TGTGCCAGCAGCCCACTAGCGGGCTCCTACAATGAGCAGTTCTTC	CASSPLAGSYNEQFF
NA	TRBV30	TRBD2	TRBJ2-7	TGTGCCTGGAGTGTACGTGCGGGAGGGGGCTACGAGCAGTACTTC	CAWSVRAGGGYEQYF
NA	TRBV30	TRBD2	TRBJ2-7	TGTGCCTGGAGTGTAAGCGGGAGAATCGGCCACGAGCAGTACTTC	CAWSVSGRIGHEQYF
once	TRBV5-1	TRBD2	TRBJ2-7	TGCGCCAGCAGCATAACTAGCGGGTCCTACGAGCAGTACTTC	CASSITSGSYEQYF
once	TRBV11-2	TRBD1	TRBJ2-2	TGTGCCAGCAGCTTAGGGTCGGGACAGGGGCTTTTCACCGGGGAGCTGTTTTTT	CASSLGSGQGLFTGELFF
once	TRBV7-2	TRBD1	TRBJ1-2	TGTGCCAGCAGCTTAGGGCGACAGGGACTTACTTCTTATGGCTACACCTTC	CASSLGRQGLTSYGYTF
NA	TRBV5-1	NA	TRBJ2-3	TGCGCCAGTGCACGGACGGATTCTGGCACAGATACGCAGTATTTT	CASARTDSGTDTQYF
NA	TRBV19	NA	TRBJ2-1	TGTGCCAGTAGTTCCAGAGGGGACTCCTACAATGAGCAGTTCTTC	CASSSRGDSYNEQFF
NA	TRBV7-9	TRBD2	TRBJ2-1	TGTGCCAGCAGCTTCCCTAGCGGGAGGGGGTACAATGAGCAGTTCTTC	CASSFPSGRGYNEQFF
NA	TRBV7-6	NA	TRBJ2-2	TGTGCCAGCAGCTTAAACAGCGGCAAGCCCGCAGGGGAGCTGTTTTTT	CASSLNSGKPAGELFF
NA	TRBV28	TRBD1	TRBJ2-7	TGTGCCAGCAGTTTATCACAGGGGGCAGGTGAGCAGTACTTC	CASSLSQGAGEQYF
NA	TRBV6-1	NA	TRBJ1-1	TGTGCCAGCATGCCAAGGATCGCTGGGAACACTGAAGCTTTCTTT	CASMPRIAGNTEAFF
NA	TRBV28	NA	TRBJ1-5	TGTGCCAGCAGTTTACGGAATCAGCCCCAGCATTTT	CASSLRNQPQHF
NA	TRBV11-1	TRBD1	TRBJ1-1	TGTGCCAGCAGCCCCCCGACAGGGCTGAACACTGAAGCTTTCTTT	CASSPPTGLNTEAFF
NA	TRBV28	NA	TRBJ2-1	TGTGCCAGCAGTTCAGACTTCTACAATGAGCAGTTCTTC	CASSSDFYNEQFF
NA	TRBV19	TRBD1	TRBJ1-2	TGTGCCAGTGGGGAAATTGGACAGGGGGCGCAGGGCTACACCTTC	CASGEIGQGAQGYTF
NA	TRBV18	TRBD1	TRBJ1-4	TGTGCCAGCTCACCACGGGGGACAGGGCTTAATGAAAAACTGTTTTTT	CASSPRGTGLNEKLFF
NA	TRBV7-2	TRBD2	TRBJ2-1	TGTGCCAGCAGCTCCTGGGGTAGCGGGAGATGGTTCGACAATGAGCAGTTCTTC	CASSSWGSGRWFDNEQFF
NA	TRBV15	TRBD2	TRBJ2-3	TGTGCCACCAGCAGAGGACTAGCGGGAGTCGCAGATACGCAGTATTTT	CATSRGLAGVADTQYF
NA	TRBV5-1	TRBD2	TRBJ2-7	TGCGCCAGCAGCCTCAGAGCGGGAACCGGTCGCGAGCAGTACTTC	CASSLRAGTGREQYF
NA	TRBV18	NA	TRBJ2-5	TGTGCCAGCTCACCCGGGGAAGAGACCCAGTACTTC	CASSPGEETQYF
once	TRBV4-2	NA	TRBJ2-5	TGTGCCAGCAGCCAAGCCCCAACAAATTGGGAGACCCAGTACTTC	CASSQAPTNWETQYF
NA	TRBV7-2	NA	TRBJ2-7	TGTGCCAGCAGCTTACGTGCGGTGGGGCACTACGAGCAGTACTTC	CASSLRAVGHYEQYF
NA	TRBV7-2	TRBD2	TRBJ2-4	TGTGCCAGCAGCTTAATAGCGGGAGGGAAAGCCAAAAACATTCAGTACTTC	CASSLIAGGKAKNIQYF
once	TRBV5-1	TRBD2	TRBJ2-7	TGCGCCAGCAGGGAGCGGGAGACGGACGAGCAGTACTTC	CASRERETDEQYF
NA	TRBV28	NA	TRBJ2-7	TGTGCCAGCACCCCCCCCGGGAGAACCTACGAGCAGTACTTC	CASTPPGRTYEQYF
NA	TRBV2	TRBD1	TRBJ2-5	TGTGCCAGCAGTGCCGGGCGTCAGGGGGCTTTACAAGAGACCCAGTACTTC	CASSAGRQGALQETQYF
NA	TRBV11-2	NA	TRBJ2-1	TGTGCCAGCAGCTTAGCCGGCCCGCGGCACAATGAGCAGTTCTTC	CASSLAGPRHNEQFF
NA	TRBV7-8	TRBD2	TRBJ2-7	TGTGCCAGCAGCGGAGGGACTAGCGGCTACGAGCAGTACTTC	CASSGGTSGYEQYF
many	TRBV5-1	NA	TRBJ2-3	TGCGCCAGCAGCAGACAGTACACAGATACGCAGTATTTT	CASSRQYTDTQYF
NA	TRBV7-8	NA	TRBJ2-5	TGTGCCAGCAGCTTATCACACGGATTGAAAGAGACCCAGTACTTC	CASSLSHGLKETQYF
NA	TRBV19	NA	TRBJ2-2	TGTGCCAGTAGTCCGCGTGGGCTGAACACCGGGGAGCTGTTTTTT	CASSPRGLNTGELFF
NA	TRBV30	NA	TRBJ2-3	TGTGCCTGGAGTCCGCGGGGAGATACGCAGTATTTT	CAWSPRGDTQYF
NA	TRBV30	TRBD1	TRBJ1-5	TGTGCCTATGGACAGGGTTCGAGTCAGCCCCAGCATTTT	CAYGQGSSQPQHF
once	TRBV5-8	TRBD1	TRBJ2-5	TGTGCCAGCAGCTCCATCACAGGGGGCGAGACCCAGTACTTC	CASSSITGGETQYF
NA	TRBV11-2	TRBD1	TRBJ2-1	TGTGCCAGCAGCTTGGGGGACAGGCCCTACAATGAGCAGTTCTTC	CASSLGDRPYNEQFF
NA	TRBV7-2	TRBD2	TRBJ2-7	TGTGCCAGCAGCTTAATGAGCGGGAGTGTGGACGAGCAGTACTTC	CASSLMSGSVDEQYF
NA	TRBV7-6	TRBD2	TRBJ2-7	TGTGCCAGCAGCTCGGGACTAGCGGGGGGCTACGAGCAGTACTTC	CASSSGLAGGYEQYF
NA	TRBV7-9	TRBD2	TRBJ2-5	TGTGCCAGCAGCTTAGCTACTAGCGTAGAGACCCAGTACTTC	CASSLATSVETQYF
NA	TRBV7-2	NA	TRBJ1-2	TGTGCCAGCAGCCCGACCCACTATGGCTACACCTTC	CASSPTHYGYTF
NA	TRBV6-5	TRBD2	TRBJ2-3	TGTGCCAGCAGTTACCGGGCGGGAGTGGTCACAGATACGCAGTATTTT	CASSYRAGVVTDTQYF
few	TRBV4-2	NA	TRBJ1-2	TGTGCCAGCAGCCAAGAGAGGTCAGGGAACTATGGCTACACCTTC	CASSQERSGNYGYTF
NA	TRBV7-8	NA	TRBJ2-5	TGTGCCAGCAGTATGATTAAAGAGACCCAGTACTTC	CASSMIKETQYF
NA	TRBV30	NA	TRBJ1-4	TGTGCCTGGAGTGTTTCCCGGGGGCCCACTAATGAAAAACTGTTTTTT	CAWSVSRGPTNEKLFF
many	TRBV16	NA	TRBJ1-1	TGTGCCAGCAGCCTCTTTGTTACTGAAGCTTTCTTT	CASSLFVTEAFF
NA	TRBV5-4	TRBD1	TRBJ1-6	TGTGCCAGCAGCTCGGAGACAGGGGTAAATTCACCCCTCCACTTT	CASSSETGVNSPLHF
NA	TRBV5-1	NA	TRBJ2-1	TGCGCCAGCAGCTACAATAGGGAGCAGTTCTTC	CASSYNREQFF
NA	TRBV7-3	NA	TRBJ1-1	TGTGCCAGCAGCGAATCCGGGCAGGGCGCTGAAGCTTTCTTT	CASSESGQGAEAFF
NA	TRBV7-9	NA	TRBJ1-4	TGTGCCAGCAGCTTACAGTCACCAGAAGAAAAACTGTTTTTT	CASSLQSPEEKLFF
NA	TRBV27	TRBD2	TRBJ2-2	TGTGCCAGCAGGAGCGGGAGGAACACCGGGGAGCTGTTTTTT	CASRSGRNTGELFF
NA	TRBV28	NA	TRBJ2-7	TGTGCCAGCAGTGGCCGGAGGGAGCAGTACTTC	CASSGRREQYF